A single sample gave rise to the 14 T cell receptor beta chains below, sequenced in a study of neoadjuvant anti-PD-1 for oral cavity cancer. The table came from immunoSEQ multiplex PCR; TCRdb's copy has only in-frame clones and leaves some out. The data hold some 66,000 clones, with over 70% observed a single time. The source material was PBMCs, sampled before nivolumab (anti-PD-1) treatment. The source of these receptors is a person aged 35-79 years with oral cavity squamous cell carcinoma.

V usage is TRBV28 and J usage is TRBJ1-1, with D possibly matching TRBD1 (6 bases). V was cut by 3 bases and J by 6 bases, with 20 bases left in between. The length of the CDR3 is 16 residues. The germline V gene has CDR1 MDHEN and CDR2 SYDVKM. CDR3 residues: CASSLGGWGRWSEAFF. DNA of the CDR3: TGTGCCAGCAGTTTGGGGGGTTGGGGGCGGTGGTCTGAAGCTTTCTTT. The full variable domain, with the rest looked up from reference TRBV28 and TRBJ1-1, is DVKVTQSSRYLVKRTGEKVFLECVQDMDHENMFWYRQDPGLGLRLIYFSYDVKMKEKGDIPEGYSVSREKKERFSLILESASTNQTSMYLCASSLGGWGRWSEAFFGQGTRLTVV.

CDR3 region: CASSLMTGGNEQYF. For the CDR3, the DNA is TGTGCCAGCAGCTTAATGACAGGGGGTAACGAGCAGTACTTC. The V and J genes are TRBV13 and TRBJ2-7; 9 bases agree with TRBD1. This CDR3 contains 14 residues. J lost 5 bases, V lost 2 bases, and 4 bases had no gene match. CDR1 is PRHDT, CDR2 FYEKMQ, per germline (reference sequence).

The gene calls are TRBV10-1 and TRBJ2-7; the match to TRBD1 covers 9 bases. V shed 4 bases, J shed 5 bases, and the junction held 3 bases outside the gene matches. CDR1 WNHNN and CDR2 SYGVQD come from the germline V gene (reference sequence). There are 13 residues in the CDR3. The CDR3 spells CASSGGQGDEQYF. DNA of the CDR3: TGCGCCAGCAGTGGGGGACAGGGCGACGAGCAGTACTTC.

This chain uses TRBV9 with TRBJ1-2; 8 nucleotides agree with TRBD1. The CDR3 contains 13 residues. The J segment lost 8 bases and the V segment lost 3 bases, leaving 6 bases of the junction unmatched. The V gene's germline CDR1 is SGDLS and CDR2 YYNGEE. CDR3 coding DNA: TGTGCCAGCAGCGGGGGACAGGATAACGGCTACACCTTC. Translating it yields CASSGGQDNGYTF.

The genes are TRBV7-2 and TRBJ1-1; no reliable D call. V was cut by 0 bases and J by 7 bases, with 18 bases left in between. The CDR3 extends over 16 amino acids. Looked up from germline, CDR1 is SGHTA and CDR2 is FQGNSA. The CDR3 is CASSLAGSGSRGEAFF. The CDR3 DNA sequence: TGTGCCAGCAGCTTAGCGGGTTCCGGGTCCAGAGGTGAAGCTTTCTTT.

The CDR3 bases are TGTGCCAGCAGGCAGACTAGCGGAAAGCAGTATTTT. This sequence encodes CASRQTSGKQYF. The chain employs TRBV6-5 and TRBJ2-3; TRBD2 matches 9 bases. Germline values: CDR1 MNHEY, CDR2 SVGAGI. This CDR3 contains 12 residues. V lost 6 bases to trimming and J lost 11 bases; unmatched junction nucleotides: 6.

This chain joins TRBV5-1 and TRBJ1-6, with 7 bases fitting TRBD1. The junction had 6 bases not matched to a gene; V was cut back by 3 bases and J by 6 bases. Per germline, CDR1 SGHRS and CDR2 YFSETQ. The CDR3 has 15 residues. CDR3 sequence (DNA): TGCGCCAGCAGCTCGCAGGGGGACGTTAATTCACCCCTCCACTTT. Protein: CASSSQGDVNSPLHF.

This clone was recorded a few times. The chain employs TRBV27 and TRBJ2-5; tentatively, D is TRBD2 (5 bases). CDR3 size: 14 residues. Germline values: CDR1 MNHEY, CDR2 SMNVEV (reference sequence). V was clipped by 5 bases and J by 2 bases, with 12 bases between them. The CDR3 loop is CASSTQLEQETQYF. The DNA of the CDR3 is TGTGCCAGCAGTACCCAACTAGAACAAGAGACCCAGTACTTC.

J is TRBJ1-3 and V is TRBV19; unclear D gene. The germline CDR1 and CDR2 sequences are LNHDA and SQIVND (reference sequence). There are 15 residues in the CDR3. Trimming took off 3 bases at V and 0 bases at J, with 9 bases between the two ends. The CDR3 region is CASSMTDHSGNTIYF. For the CDR3, the DNA is TGTGCCAGTAGTATGACGGATCACTCTGGAAACACCATATATTTT.

This clone was recorded once. The gene calls are TRBV7-3 and TRBJ2-7, with 11 nucleotides matching TRBD1. Germline V CDR1 and CDR2: SGHTA, FQGTGA. This CDR3 comprises 16 residues. J lost 4 bases, V lost 5 bases, and 10 bases had no gene match. As DNA, the CDR3 is TGTGCCAGCAGCCCGAACCGGGACAGGGGGTTTTACGAGCAGTACTTC. It yields the protein CASSPNRDRGFYEQYF.

The chain combines TRBV7-3 with TRBJ1-6; no clear D gene. Germline V lookup: CDR1 SGHTA, CDR2 FQGTGA. Trimming stripped 2 bases from V and 6 bases from J, with 5 bases between. CDR3 length: 13 amino acids. CDR3 nucleotides: TGTGCCAGCAGCTTATCGAGTAATTCACCCCTCCACTTT. Residues: CASSLSSNSPLHF. The full variable domain, completed using reference TRBV7-3 and TRBJ1-6, is GAGVSQTPSNKVTEKGKYVELRCDPISGHTALYWYRQSLGQGPEFLIYFQGTGAADDSGLPNDRFFAVRPEGSVSTLKIQRTERGDSAVYLCASSLSSNSPLHFGNGTRLTVT.

A single count supports this clone. This sequence joins TRBV7-9 and TRBJ1-2; possibly TRBD1 for D (5 bases). The CDR3 length is 15 residues. V was pared by 6 bases and J by 0 bases, with 14 bases between. Per the germline V gene, CDR1 is SEHNR and CDR2 is FQNEAQ (reference sequence). The CDR3 DNA sequence: TGTGCCAGCAGGGGCCCCGGGGGAACTAACTATGGCTACACCTTC. Protein sequence: CASRGPGGTNYGYTF.

This clone is a singleton in its sample. V gene TRBV5-1 combines with J gene TRBJ2-3; no definite D call. Germline V CDR1 and CDR2: SGHRS, YFSETQ. Trimming pared 0 bases from V and 2 bases from J, leaving 10 bases between. CDR3 length: 15 amino acids. CDR3 nucleotide sequence: TGCGCCAGCAGCTTGGGACCCGGCTACACAGATACGCAGTATTTT. Amino acids: CASSLGPGYTDTQYF.

The rearrangement joins TRBV7-2 to TRBJ2-3; TRBD2 matches at 11 bases. Per germline, CDR1 SGHTA and CDR2 FQGNSA. Trimming took 6 bases from V and 3 from J; bases not matched to a gene: 8. This CDR3 has 16 residues. The DNA for the CDR3 is TGTGCCAGCAGTCGCCGACTAGCGGGATTGACAGATACGCAGTATTTT. This codes for CASSRRLAGLTDTQYF.